This entry describes one T cell receptor beta chain. Libraries were prepared by immunoSEQ multiplex PCR; TCRdb keeps only in-frame clonotypes and omits some of them. The sample includes about 250,000 clones, 89% of them seen just once. This CDR3 comprises 15 residues. Trimming took 2 bases from V and 4 from J; bases not matched to a gene: 8. Germline V lookup: CDR1 SGHRS, CDR2 YFSETQ. The data are from a study of blood T cell repertoires in COVID-19. The material sequenced was peripheral blood. The V call is TRBV5-1, the J call TRBJ1-2; 7 bases fit TRBD1. The clonotype originates from a woman between 35 and 50 years old who had recovered from COVID-19. The CDR3 protein is CASSLGTEGAYGYTF. The CDR3 region has the DNA TGCGCCAGCAGCTTAGGGACAGAGGGCGCCTATGGCTACACCTTC. Drawing the rest from reference TRBV5-1 and TRBJ1-2, the complete variable domain is KAGVTQTPRYLIKTRGQQVTLSCSPISGHRSVSWYQQTPGQGLQFLFEYFSETQRNKGNFPGRFSGRQFSNSRSEMNVSTLELGDSALYLCASSLGTEGAYGYTFGSGTRLTVV.